These T cell receptor beta chains were read from a single sample in a study of cytomegalovirus exposure and HLA in healthy donors. Sequencing used immunoSEQ multiplex PCR; TCRdb keeps in-frame clones, though not all of them. The sample includes about 90,000 clones, just over 65% seen only once; the top ten take approximately 2.3%. The material sequenced was PBMCs. Receptors were obtained from a man in his thirties or forties in good health and CMV-seronegative. The CDR3 runs from the conserved cysteine through the conserved F or W.

>TRBJ2-3|TRBV5-1
CASSSPLLRGPSTDTQYF
>TRBJ1-1|TRBV29-1
CSVVSGLTEAFF
>TRBJ2-7|TRBV9
CASSVATGGGEQYF
>TRBJ1-4|TRBV18
CASSPGGTANEKLFF
>NA|TRBV13
CASSSIGTSGSYEQYF
>TRBJ2-5|TRBV5-4
CASSPGTSGGEETQYF
>TRBJ2-1|TRBV19
CASNSGTVDEQFF
>TRBJ1-2|TRBV6-6
CASTNCVQAPGYTF
>TRBJ2-1|TRBV30
CASAGLAGVNEQFF
>TRBJ1-3|TRBV4-2
CASSQKAGGLAQGNTIYF
>TRBJ1-2|TRBV12-5
CASAPGTGGAYGYTF
>TRBJ2-2|TRBV10-1
CASSARTGASGELFF
>TRBJ2-2|TRBV10-3
CAISELAGDGELFF
>TRBJ2-3|TRBV5-1
CASSLPIHQGDTQYF
>TRBJ1-1|TRBV5-1
CASSWETGFLFTEAFF
>TRBJ2-7|TRBV7-9
CASSHRDRVDEQYF
>TRBJ1-2|TRBV30
CAWSVPGYGYTF
>TRBJ2-1|TRBV6-6
CASRTRLDLPANQQFF
>TRBJ2-2|TRBV5-1
CASSPQGAQNTGELFF
>TRBJ2-2|TRBV28
CASSLLRGRNTGELFF
>TRBJ2-7|TRBV6-5
CASGQGTYEQYF
>TRBJ2-7|TRBV19
CASSYSYEQYF
>TRBJ2-3|TRBV4-1
CASSQDPPAGGSEDTQYF
>TRBJ1-2|TRBV7-9
CASSRTGDDNYGYTF
>TRBJ1-3|TRBV28
CASSSGFSGNTIYF
>TRBJ1-5|TRBV6-5
CASGLNQPQHF
>TRBJ1-2|TRBV25-1
CASSEVANYGYTF
>TRBJ1-5|TRBV30
CAWSTRPGVGTGPHGRPQHF
>TRBJ1-5|TRBV10-3
CATRWGDRGVGDPQHF
>TRBJ1-6|TRBV4-1
CASSQVTNSPYSPLHF
>TRBJ1-1|TRBV27
CASTTTGQVNTEAFF
>TRBJ2-5|TRBV6-6
CASSRGLAGETQYF
>TRBJ1-5|TRBV19
CASSMGGTLGNQPQHF
>TRBJ1-2|TRBV10-3
CAISEYRGYGYTF
>TRBJ1-5|TRBV30
CAWSGTDRVAPQHF
>TRBJ2-7|TRBV2
CASSEAGGHTYEQYF
>TRBJ2-1|TRBV10-3
CATAYDRGSSNEQFF
>TRBJ2-5|TRBV2
CASSFGLAGGSETQYF
>TRBJ2-7|TRBV5-6
CASSFTAGEAAEQYF
>TRBJ2-7|TRBV28
CASNLGLGHSYEQYF